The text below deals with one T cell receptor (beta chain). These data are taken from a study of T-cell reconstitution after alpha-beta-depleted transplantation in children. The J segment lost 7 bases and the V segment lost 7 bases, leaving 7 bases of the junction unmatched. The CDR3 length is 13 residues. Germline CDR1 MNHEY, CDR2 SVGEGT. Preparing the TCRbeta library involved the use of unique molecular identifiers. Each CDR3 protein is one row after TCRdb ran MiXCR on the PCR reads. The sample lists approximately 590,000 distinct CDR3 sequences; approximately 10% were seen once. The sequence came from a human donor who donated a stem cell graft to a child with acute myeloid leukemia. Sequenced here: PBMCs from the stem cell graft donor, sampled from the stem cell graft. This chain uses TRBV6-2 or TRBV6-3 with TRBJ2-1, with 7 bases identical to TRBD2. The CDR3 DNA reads TGTGCCAGCAAAAGGTTGCGGGGGAATGAGCAGTTCTTC. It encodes CASKRLRGNEQFF.